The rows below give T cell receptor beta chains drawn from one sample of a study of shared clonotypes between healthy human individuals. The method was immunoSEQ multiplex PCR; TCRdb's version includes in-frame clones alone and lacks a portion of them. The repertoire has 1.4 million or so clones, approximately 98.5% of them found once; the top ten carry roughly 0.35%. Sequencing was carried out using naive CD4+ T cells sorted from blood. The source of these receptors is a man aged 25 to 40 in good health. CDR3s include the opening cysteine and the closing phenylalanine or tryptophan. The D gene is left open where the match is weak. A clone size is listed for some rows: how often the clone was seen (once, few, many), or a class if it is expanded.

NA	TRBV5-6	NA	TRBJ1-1	CASSSAVGGRRYSEAFF	TGTGCCAGCAGCTCCGCCGTGGGGGGGCGTCGGTATTCTGAAGCTTTCTTT
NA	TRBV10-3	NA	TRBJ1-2	CAISEFRDTDYGYTF	TGTGCCATCAGTGAGTTCCGGGACACTGACTATGGCTACACCTTC
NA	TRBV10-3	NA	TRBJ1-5	CATGEQVAGNQPQHF	TGTGCCACCGGGGAGCAAGTAGCGGGCAATCAGCCCCAGCATTTT
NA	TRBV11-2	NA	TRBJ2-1	CASSPNRGPNEQFF	TGTGCCAGCAGCCCAAATAGGGGTCCCAATGAGCAGTTCTTC
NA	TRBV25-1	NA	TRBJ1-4	CASSESRAGLSEKLFF	TGTGCCAGCAGTGAATCACGGGCAGGGTTATCCGAAAAACTGTTTTTT
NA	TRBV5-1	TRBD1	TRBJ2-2	CASSLGTGAAVSGELFF	TGCGCCAGCAGCTTGGGGACAGGGGCCGCTGTCTCCGGGGAGCTGTTTTTT
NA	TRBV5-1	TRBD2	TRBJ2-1	CASSLVLAGGSYNEQFF	TGCGCCAGCAGCTTGGTGCTAGCGGGAGGCTCCTACAATGAGCAGTTCTTC
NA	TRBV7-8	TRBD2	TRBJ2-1	CASSPVSGRGEQFF	TGTGCCAGCAGTCCAGTTAGCGGGAGGGGTGAGCAGTTCTTC
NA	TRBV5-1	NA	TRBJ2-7	CASSLYEGSYEQYF	TGCGCCAGCAGCTTATATGAAGGCTCCTACGAGCAGTACTTC
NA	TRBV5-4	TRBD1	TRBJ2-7	CASSLDPGGTGYEQYF	TGTGCCAGCAGCTTGGATCCCGGGGGGACAGGGTACGAGCAGTACTTC
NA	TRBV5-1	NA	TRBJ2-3	CASSLGLPTDTQYF	TGCGCCAGCAGCTTGGGGCTTCCCACAGATACGCAGTATTTT
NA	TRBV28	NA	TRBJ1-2	CASSRSRAPGYGYTF	TGTGCCAGCAGCCGCTCCCGGGCCCCCGGCTATGGCTACACCTTC
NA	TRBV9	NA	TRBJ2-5	CASSVEGIETQYF	TGTGCCAGCAGCGTAGAAGGGATAGAGACCCAGTACTTC
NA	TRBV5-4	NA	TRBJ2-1	CASSSGDNEQFF	TGTGCCAGCAGTTCCGGGGACAATGAGCAGTTCTTC
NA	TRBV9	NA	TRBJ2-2	CASSVGGELFF	TGTGCCAGCAGCGTGGGCGGGGAGCTGTTTTTT
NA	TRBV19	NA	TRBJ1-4	CASRDLRGGEKLFF	TGTGCCAGTAGAGACCTTCGGGGAGGCGAAAAACTGTTTTTT
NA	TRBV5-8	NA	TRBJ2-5	CASSSVGETQYF	TGTGCCAGCAGCTCGGTTGGTGAGACCCAGTACTTC
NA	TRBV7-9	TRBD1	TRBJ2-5	CASSLKPGQGKRETQYF	TGTGCCAGCAGTTTAAAGCCGGGACAGGGTAAGAGGGAGACCCAGTACTTC
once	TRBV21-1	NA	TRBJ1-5	CASTPRGAQFNQPQHF	TGTGCCAGCACCCCGCGAGGTGCACAGTTTAATCAGCCCCAGCATTTT
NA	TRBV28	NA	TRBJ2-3	CASTSHSGLGTDTQYF	TGTGCCAGCACCTCCCATTCGGGACTGGGGACAGATACGCAGTATTTT
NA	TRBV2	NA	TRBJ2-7	CASSEEVGGVSEQYF	TGTGCCAGCAGTGAAGAGGTCGGAGGAGTATCCGAGCAGTACTTC
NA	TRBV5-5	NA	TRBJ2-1	CASSPGEYNEQFF	TGTGCCAGCAGCCCCGGAGAGTACAATGAGCAGTTCTTC